This T cell receptor beta chain was captured in a study of Ad26.COV2.S vaccination and SARS-CoV-2 variants. The CDR3 has 15 residues. The germline V gene has CDR1 SGHTA and CDR2 FQGNSA. After removal of 6 bases from V and 4 bases from J, the junction contained 5 bases not matched to a gene. Study observations and caveats: Those who received the vaccine showed greater spike-specific TCR breadth than those given placebo.

The data were produced by immunoSEQ multiplex PCR, yet TCRdb's version contains in-frame clones alone and is incomplete. The data show roughly 380,000 clones, 70% to 90% seen once. Turning to this clone: What it binds is unknown.

Described treatment: roughly 19 received Ad26.COV2.S at low or high dose, single or two shots; about 5 received placebo; per-sample allocation not given. After the first vaccine or placebo injection, samples were drawn on day 63. This sample comprised peripheral blood, obtained in a trial of Ad26.COV2.S vaccine versus placebo. This chain joins TRBV7-2 and TRBJ2-1, with 11 positions matching TRBD2. This receptor was identified in a person aged 18-65 years who received the Ad26.COV2.S COVID-19 vaccine or a placebo. This chain's CDR3 is CASSRTSGGYNEQFF. CDR3 DNA: TGTGCCAGCAGTCGTACTAGCGGGGGTTACAATGAGCAGTTCTTC.